Sequencing of this TCR beta chain was carried out in a study of blood T cell repertoires in COVID-19. Study background: Specimens from acute and convalescent COVID-19 originated in the United States, Italy and Spain. T cells, B-cell-depleted T cells, or PBMCs provided the cDNA or gDNA that served as material.

CDR3 length: 15 residues. With 5 bases removed from V and 1 base from J, the gap between germline ends came to 14 bases. The germline V gene encodes CDR1 SGHTA and CDR2 FQGNSA. As processed by the authors: The authors estimated nucleated cell counts from reference gene primer amplification. Sequencing was performed with immunoSEQ multiplex PCR; in TCRdb, only in-frame clones are kept and a portion is missing. Clonal size and the V and J genes are those of that table, whereas D and trimming came from the DNA. The table has approximately 150,000 clones, about 81% seen once. The sequence derives from a woman of 80 years or more with acute or convalescent COVID-19. Sequencing was done on a sample of peripheral blood. This sequence joins TRBV7-2 and TRBJ1-1, with D possibly TRBD1 on 5 matching bases. CDR3 sequence: CASSVRGRANTEAFF. CDR3 bases: TGTGCCAGCAGCGTTAGAGGCAGGGCGAACACTGAAGCTTTCTTT.